This TCR beta chain originates from a study of graft-versus-host responses after intestinal transplantation (dated by TCRdb to about 2021). About the full investigation: Recipients received multivisceral, liver-intestinal, or isolated intestinal transplants. To identify alloreactive clones, pre-transplant mixed lymphocyte reaction products were sequenced and then compared with unstimulated pre-transplant donor and recipient T cells. Every recipient was given anti-thymocyte globulin induction, followed by about three years of maintenance tacrolimus and steroids. Bulk TCR-beta CDR3 sequencing was used to track graft-versus-host and host-versus-graft alloreactive T cell clones in the graft, circulation and bone marrow after intestinal transplantation. The cohort enrolled 20 to 25 intestinal transplant recipients including one retransplant, and 3 patients lacking pretransplant specimens were excluded. A peak of at least 4% donor T cells among recipient peripheral blood mononuclear cells was the definition used for donor T cell macrochimerism. Instead of going to the commercial service, samples from a few later patients were sequenced in-house on an Illumina MiSeq and processed with MiXCR. Study-wide findings and limitations: In the allografts of patients with donor T cell macrochimerism, GvH to HvG T cell clonal ratios were high. Early after transplant, peak levels of circulating GvH clones were associated with declines in HvG clones. Conclusions were limited by the relatively low number and heterogeneity of intestinal transplant patients. GvH clones were detected in recipient bone marrow, and some of these GvH clones were observed earlier in ileal mucosa or blood, consistent with an intestinal mucosal origin.

From cysteine to phenylalanine, the CDR3 is 13 amino acids long. The kept DNA is CDR3 alone, 39 bases in frame from the first base. From the germline V gene (reference sequence), CDR1 is GTSNPN and CDR2 is SVGIG. V sheds 3 bases and J sheds 0 bases, leaving 6 bases between their ends. In the first month after transplant, blood samples were collected up to 4 times, and after that at least monthly when available. About this clone: Its antigen is unknown. The input lacks base qualities; no much larger clone sits a single base away.

The method was the immunoSEQ multiplex PCR assay. Adaptive Biotechnologies carried out high-throughput TCR-beta CDR3 sequencing of genomic DNA for most patients. In the authors' own workflow: Adaptive's ImmunoSEQ software supplied the TCR sequencing data for around 19 patients, while MiXCR and VDJtools were used to process three other patients. CDR3 nucleotide sequences shared between donor and recipient were removed because their origin could not be assigned. Alloreactive clones required at least 2-fold expansion over unstimulated cells and minimum CFSE-low frequency of 0.002% (template counts) or 0.001% (read counts). Clones were considered mappable if detected in sequenced pre-transplant spleen, lymph node, or MLR CFSE-low populations of the donor or recipient. The cumulative frequency of alloreactive clones was calculated as a percentage of all sequences, weighted by copy number. Not all clones reach the TCRdb copy of this immuneACCESS table, which keeps in-frame sequences only. Checked studies attribute under half of the gap to unresolved V genes and leave the rest unexplained. D and trimming come from the DNA, and the V and J calls and clone size come from that table. The sample table records tens of thousands of clones; roughly 89% of these occur just once. In total, the top ten clones hold roughly 1.7% of the sample.

The sequence was collected from a human patient who received an intestinal transplant, so some T cells may come from the graft donor. The specimen was PBMCs, collected 26 days after transplant. This chain is built from TRBV30 and TRBJ1-5, with no confidently assigned D gene. The bases are TGTGCCTGGAGCGAGTATAGCAATCAGCCCCAGCATTTT. The resulting protein is CAWSEYSNQPQHF.